This TCR beta chain stems from a study of immune heterogeneity within non-small cell lung tumors. Overall study: Several squamous cell carcinomas, about 10 non-squamous carcinomas and 1 not otherwise specified made up the tumors.

In the case of this clonotype: Its antigen is still unknown.

Study-level points and caveats: Multiple tumor sites within a patient showed recurrence of identical dominant CDR3 beta clonotypes; site-unique high-frequency clones were present as well. Locally, T-cell clonality showed a moderate but significant correlation with tumor mutational burden measured at the same site (R about 0.34).

The TCR beta CDR3 region was amplified by multiplex PCR employing 32 V and 13 J primers. One entry per CDR3 protein results from TCRdb running MiXCR on the multiplex PCR reads. The sample records about 22,000 distinct CDR3 sequences, less than 35% being singletons. Bulk tumor genomic DNA (600 ng per sample) served as template. Surgery yielded several widely spaced biopsies per primary tumor. Patients went through curative surgery, and their non-small cell lung cancer was untreated and newly diagnosed. Donor patients had newly diagnosed non-small cell lung cancer and were having surgery with curative intent. Specimen: lung tumor tissue. This receptor was taken from a man in his forties with non-small cell lung cancer.

CDR3 DNA: TGTGCCAGTAGTAGTGCGGCAGGCAATGAGCAGTTCTTC. Translation gives CASSSAAGNEQFF. The chain carries TRBV19 and TRBJ2-1; the D is unclear. V was cut by 4 bases and J by 6 bases, with 10 bases left in between. This CDR3 has 13 residues. Per the germline V gene, CDR1 is LNHDA and CDR2 is SQIVND (reference sequence).